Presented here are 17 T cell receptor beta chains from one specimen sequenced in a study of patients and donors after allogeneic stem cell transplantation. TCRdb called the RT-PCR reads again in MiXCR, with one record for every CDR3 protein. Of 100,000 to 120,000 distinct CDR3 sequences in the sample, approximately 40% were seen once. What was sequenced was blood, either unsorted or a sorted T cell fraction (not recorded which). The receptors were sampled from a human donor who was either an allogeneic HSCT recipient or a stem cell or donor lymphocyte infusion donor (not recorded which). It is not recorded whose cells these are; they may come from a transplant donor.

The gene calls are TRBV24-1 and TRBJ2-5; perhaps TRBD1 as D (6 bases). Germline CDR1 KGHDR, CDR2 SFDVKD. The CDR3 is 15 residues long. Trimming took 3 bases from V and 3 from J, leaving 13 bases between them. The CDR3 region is CATSDRSQGKETQYF. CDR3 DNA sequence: TGTGCCACCAGTGATCGCTCCCAGGGGAAAGAGACCCAGTACTTC.

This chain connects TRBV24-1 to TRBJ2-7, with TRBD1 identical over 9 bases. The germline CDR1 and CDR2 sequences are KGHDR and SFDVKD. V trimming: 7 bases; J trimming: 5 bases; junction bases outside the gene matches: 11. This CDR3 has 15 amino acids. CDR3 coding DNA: TGTGCCACCAGGACCCACAGGGGGCGCTTCCACGAGCAGTACTTC. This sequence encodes CATRTHRGRFHEQYF.

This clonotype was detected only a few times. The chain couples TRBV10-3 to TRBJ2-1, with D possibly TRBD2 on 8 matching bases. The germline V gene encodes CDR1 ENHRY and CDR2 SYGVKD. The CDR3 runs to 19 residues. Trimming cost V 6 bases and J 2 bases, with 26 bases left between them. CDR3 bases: TGTGCCATCAGCGCAAGGGAGACAGGGCGACTAGCGACCTACAATGAGCAGTTCTTC. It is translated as CAISARETGRLATYNEQFF.

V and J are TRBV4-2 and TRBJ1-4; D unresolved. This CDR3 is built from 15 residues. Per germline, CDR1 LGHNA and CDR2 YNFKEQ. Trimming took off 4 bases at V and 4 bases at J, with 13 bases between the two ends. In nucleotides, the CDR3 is TGTGCCAGCAGCCGAGGAACGGCAGATAATGAAAAACTGTTTTTT. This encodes CASSRGTADNEKLFF.

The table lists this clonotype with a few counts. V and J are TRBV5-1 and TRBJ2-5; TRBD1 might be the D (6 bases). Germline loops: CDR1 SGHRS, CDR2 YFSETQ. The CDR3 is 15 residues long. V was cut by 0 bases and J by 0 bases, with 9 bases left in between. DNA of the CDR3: TGCGCCAGCAGCTTGGCAGGGGCAAACCAAGAGACCCAGTACTTC. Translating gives CASSLAGANQETQYF. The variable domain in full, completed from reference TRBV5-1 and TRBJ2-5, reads KAGVTQTPRYLIKTRGQQVTLSCSPISGHRSVSWYQQTPGQGLQFLFEYFSETQRNKGNFPGRFSGRQFSNSRSEMNVSTLELGDSALYLCASSLAGANQETQYFGPGTRLLVL.

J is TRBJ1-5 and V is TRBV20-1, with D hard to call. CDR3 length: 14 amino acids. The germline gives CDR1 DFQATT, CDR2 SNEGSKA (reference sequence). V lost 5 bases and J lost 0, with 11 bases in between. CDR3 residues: CSALNPYSNQPQHF. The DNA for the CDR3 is TGCAGTGCTCTCAATCCATATAGCAATCAGCCCCAGCATTTT.

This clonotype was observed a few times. CDR3 nucleotide sequence: TGTGCCAGCAGCCCTCGGGACACCTCTTACAATGAGCAGTTCTTC. It is translated as CASSPRDTSYNEQFF. This rearrangement joins TRBV7-8 to TRBJ2-1; maybe TRBD1 (6 bases). The CDR3 covers 15 residues. CDR1 is SGHVS and CDR2 is FQNEAQ in the germline V gene. V was clipped by 5 bases and J by 4 bases, with 15 bases between them. The full variable domain, its missing parts supplied by reference TRBV7-8 and TRBJ2-1, is GAGVSQSPRYKVAKRGQDVALRCDPISGHVSLFWYQQALGQGPEFLTYFQNEAQLDKSGLPSDRFFAERPEGSVSTLKIQRTQQEDSAVYLCASSPRDTSYNEQFFGPGTRLTVL.

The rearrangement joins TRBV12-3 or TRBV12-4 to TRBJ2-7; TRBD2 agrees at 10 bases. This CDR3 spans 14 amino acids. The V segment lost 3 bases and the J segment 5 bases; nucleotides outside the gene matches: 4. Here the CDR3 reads CASSFASGSHEQYF. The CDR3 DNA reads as TGTGCCAGCAGTTTTGCTAGCGGGAGTCACGAGCAGTACTTC.

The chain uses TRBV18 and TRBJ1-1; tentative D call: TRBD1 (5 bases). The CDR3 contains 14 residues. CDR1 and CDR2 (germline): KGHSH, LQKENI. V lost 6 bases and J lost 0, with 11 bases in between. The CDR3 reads CASSQDIMNTEAFF. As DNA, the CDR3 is TGTGCCAGCTCCCAGGACATTATGAACACTGAAGCTTTCTTT.

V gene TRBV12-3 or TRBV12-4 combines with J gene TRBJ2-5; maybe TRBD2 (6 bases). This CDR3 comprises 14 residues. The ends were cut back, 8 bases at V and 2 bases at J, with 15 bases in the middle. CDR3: CASGHLALQETQYF. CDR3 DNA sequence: TGTGCCAGCGGCCACCTAGCGTTACAAGAGACCCAGTACTTC.

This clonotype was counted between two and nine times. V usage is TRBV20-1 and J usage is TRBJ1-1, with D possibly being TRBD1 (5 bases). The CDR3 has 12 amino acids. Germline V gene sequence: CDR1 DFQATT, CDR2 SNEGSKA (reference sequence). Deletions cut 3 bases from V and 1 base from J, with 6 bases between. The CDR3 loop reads CSASRGNTEAFF. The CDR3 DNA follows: TGCAGTGCTAGTAGGGGGAACACTGAAGCTTTCTTT.

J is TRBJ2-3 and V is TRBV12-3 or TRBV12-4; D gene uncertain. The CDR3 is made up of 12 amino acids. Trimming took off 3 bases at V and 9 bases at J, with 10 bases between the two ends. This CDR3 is CASSFWKATQYF. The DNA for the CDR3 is TGTGCCAGCAGTTTTTGGAAGGCAACGCAGTATTTT.

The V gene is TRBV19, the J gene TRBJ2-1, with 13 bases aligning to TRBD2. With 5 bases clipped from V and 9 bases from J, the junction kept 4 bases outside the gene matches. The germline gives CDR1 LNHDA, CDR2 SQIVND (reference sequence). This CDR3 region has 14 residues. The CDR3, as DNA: TGTGCCAGTAGTGGGGGACTAGCGGGAATTGAGCAGTTCTTC. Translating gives CASSGGLAGIEQFF.

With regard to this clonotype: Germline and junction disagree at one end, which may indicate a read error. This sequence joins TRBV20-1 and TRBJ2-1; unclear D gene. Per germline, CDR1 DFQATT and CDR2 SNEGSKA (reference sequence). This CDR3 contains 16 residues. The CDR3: CSARDGVSSSYNEQFF. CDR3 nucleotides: TGCAGTGCGAGAGATGGCGTCTCTAGCTCCTACAATGAGCAGTTCTTC.

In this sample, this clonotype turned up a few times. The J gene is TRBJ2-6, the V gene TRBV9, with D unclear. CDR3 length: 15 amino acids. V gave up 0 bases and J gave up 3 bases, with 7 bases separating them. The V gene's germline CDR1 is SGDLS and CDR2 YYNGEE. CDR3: CASSVEGYGANVLTF. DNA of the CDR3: TGTGCCAGCAGCGTAGAGGGATATGGGGCCAACGTCCTGACTTTC.

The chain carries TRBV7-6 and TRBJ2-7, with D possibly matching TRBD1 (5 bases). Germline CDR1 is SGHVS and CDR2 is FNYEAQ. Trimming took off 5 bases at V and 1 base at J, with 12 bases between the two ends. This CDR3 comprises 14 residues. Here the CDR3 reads CASSPNRNSYEQYF. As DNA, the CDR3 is TGTGCCAGCAGCCCCAACAGGAATTCCTACGAGCAGTACTTC.

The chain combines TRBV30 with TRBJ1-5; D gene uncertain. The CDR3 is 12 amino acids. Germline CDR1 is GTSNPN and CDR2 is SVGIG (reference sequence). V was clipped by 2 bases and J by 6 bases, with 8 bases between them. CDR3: CAWSFPGQPQHF. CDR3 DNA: TGTGCCTGGAGTTTTCCGGGTCAGCCCCAGCATTTT.